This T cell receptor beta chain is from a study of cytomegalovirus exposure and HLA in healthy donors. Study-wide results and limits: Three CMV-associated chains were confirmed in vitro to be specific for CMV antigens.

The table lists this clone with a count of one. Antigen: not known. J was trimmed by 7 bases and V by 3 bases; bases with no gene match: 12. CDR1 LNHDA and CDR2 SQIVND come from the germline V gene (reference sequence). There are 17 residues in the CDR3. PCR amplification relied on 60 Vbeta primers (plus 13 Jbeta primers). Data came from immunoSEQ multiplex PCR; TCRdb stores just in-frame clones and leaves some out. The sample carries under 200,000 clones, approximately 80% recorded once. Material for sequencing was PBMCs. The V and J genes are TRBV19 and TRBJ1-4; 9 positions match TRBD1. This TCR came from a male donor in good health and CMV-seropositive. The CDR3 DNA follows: TGTGCCAGTAGTATTGAGGGACAGGGATTCGGGCGTGAAAAACTGTTTTTT. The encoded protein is CASSIEGQGFGREKLFF. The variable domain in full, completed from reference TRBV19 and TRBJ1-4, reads DGGITQSPKYLFRKEGQNVTLSCEQNLNHDAMYWYRQDPGQGLRLIYYSQIVNDFQKGDIAEGYSVSREKKESFPLTVTSAQKNPTAFYLCASSIEGQGFGREKLFFGSGTQLSVL.